This passage covers 21 T cell receptor beta chains from one sample sequenced in a study of T cell repertoires in cytomegalovirus infection. TCRdb reprocessed the reads via MiXCR and lists one record per CDR3 protein. The sample has about a million distinct CDR3 sequences; roughly 30% are singletons. What these receptors recognize is not known. The sample was cultured CD8+ T cells from PBMCs, taken from culture after CMV antigen stimulation. The receptors were gathered from a human donor in good health (CMV status not recorded). Some clones in this sample may be carry-over from other donors' samples.

The chain links TRBV7-2 to TRBJ2-1, with no clear D. Germline V gives CDR1 SGHTA, CDR2 FQGNSA. Trimming shortened V by 3 bases and J by 0 bases, and 9 bases separated the two germline ends. The CDR3 runs 15 residues. The CDR3 protein is CASSFDEFSYNEQFF. CDR3 in DNA: TGTGCCAGCAGCTTTGATGAGTTCTCCTACAATGAGCAGTTCTTC.

This chain connects TRBV14 to TRBJ1-4; D call uncertain. With 1 base removed from V and 8 bases from J, the gap between germline ends came to 17 bases. From germline, CDR1 is SGHDN and CDR2 FVKESK. The CDR3 sequence is 16 residues long. The CDR3 region is CASSQVLGPPGEKLFF. The CDR3 nucleotides are TGTGCCAGCAGCCAAGTTCTCGGACCTCCCGGCGAAAAACTGTTTTTT.

Remarks on this clonotype: A much larger clone sits a single nucleotide away, making a read error possible. This rearrangement joins TRBV12-3 or TRBV12-4 to TRBJ2-3; a weak D match, TRBD1 (5 bases). The length of the CDR3 is 16 residues. V lost 1 base, J lost 2 bases, and 13 bases lay in between. The CDR3 protein is CASSLVPGPDTDTQYF. The CDR3 coding sequence is TGTGCCAGCAGTTTAGTTCCAGGGCCGGACACAGATACGCAGTATTTT.

This chain uses TRBV6-2 or TRBV6-3 with TRBJ1-5, with D perhaps TRBD1 (6 bases). Trimming removed 0 bases at V and 3 bases at J, with 12 bases between. The CDR3 has 16 residues. CDR1 and CDR2 from the germline V gene are MNHEY and SVGEGT. The CDR3 reads CASSYSIQGFNQPQHF. The CDR3 coding sequence is TGTGCCAGCAGTTACTCGATACAGGGCTTCAATCAGCCCCAGCATTTT.

The rearrangement joins TRBV6-2 or TRBV6-3 to TRBJ1-5, with 7 positions matching TRBD1. The CDR3 contains 12 residues. J gave up 12 bases and V 4 bases, and 6 bases lay outside the gene matches. CDR1 is MNHEY, CDR2 SVGEGT, per germline. The CDR3 coding sequence is TGTGCCAGCAGTTCCGCAGGGGGAGTCCAGCATTTT. It translates to CASSSAGGVQHF.

The V gene is TRBV12-5, the J gene TRBJ2-2, with D possibly TRBD2 on 5 matching bases. This CDR3 has 13 residues. Germline V gene sequence: CDR1 LGHNT, CDR2 FRNRAP. Trimming cost V 3 bases and J 3 bases, with 5 bases left between them. CDR3 residues: CASGFGDTGELFF. The CDR3 nucleotides are TGTGCTAGTGGTTTCGGGGACACCGGGGAGCTGTTTTTT.

The chain recombines TRBV9 with TRBJ2-7, with TRBD2 as a possible D gene (5 bases). Trimming cost V 0 bases and J 2 bases, with 9 bases left between them. The CDR3 length is 14 residues. From germline, CDR1 is SGDLS and CDR2 YYNGEE. In DNA form, the CDR3 reads TGTGCCAGCAGCGTAGGGAGCGGACCCTACGAGCAGTACTTC. This codes for CASSVGSGPYEQYF.

This sequence joins TRBV13 and TRBJ2-3; the match to TRBD2 covers 7 bases. Losses at the gene ends were 10 bases for V and 0 bases for J; bases not matched to a gene: 7. Germline loops: CDR1 PRHDT, CDR2 FYEKMQ (reference sequence). The CDR3 is made up of 14 amino acids. CDR3 residues: CATLGGDSTDTQYF. The CDR3 region has the DNA TGTGCCACCCTTGGGGGGGATAGCACAGATACGCAGTATTTT.

This clonotype appeared a few times. The V call is TRBV4-1, the J call TRBJ1-1, with 8 bases that match TRBD1. The junction had 4 bases not matched to a gene; V was cut back by 3 bases and J by 1 base. The CDR3 has 15 residues. CDR1 and CDR2 (germline): MGHRA, YSYEKL. The CDR3: CASSHKQGENTEAFF. CDR3 nucleotides: TGCGCCAGCAGCCACAAACAGGGGGAGAACACTGAAGCTTTCTTT.

This clonotype has more than one count but fewer than ten. The chain recombines TRBV7-9 with TRBJ1-6; 8 bases align to TRBD1. The CDR3 runs to 14 residues. The trim removed 6 bases at V and 8 bases at J, leaving 6 bases unmatched. The germline CDR1 and CDR2 sequences are SEHNR and FQNEAQ (reference sequence). CDR3 sequence reads: CASRRTGGDSPLHF. CDR3 DNA: TGTGCCAGCAGACGAACAGGGGGTGATTCACCCCTCCACTTT.

This clonotype has more than one count but fewer than ten. V and J are TRBV27 and TRBJ2-3; 7 bases match TRBD1. Germline V gene sequence: CDR1 MNHEY, CDR2 SMNVEV (reference sequence). CDR3 size: 15 residues. Unmatched junction bases numbered 6, after V lost 4 bases and J lost 2 bases. The DNA of the CDR3 is TGTGCCAGCAGTTACAGGGGACGTATCACAGATACGCAGTATTTT. This sequence encodes CASSYRGRITDTQYF.

The table lists this clonotype with a few counts. The chain uses TRBV20-1 and TRBJ1-2; unclear D gene. The V end was cut by 3 bases, the J end by 4 bases, with 15 bases between. Germline V lookup: CDR1 DFQATT, CDR2 SNEGSKA (reference sequence). The CDR3 contains 14 residues. CDR3: CSASSRDLSYGYTF. The CDR3 DNA sequence: TGCAGTGCTAGCTCCCGCGATCTAAGCTATGGCTACACCTTC.

This clonotype was observed a handful of times. The chain is built from TRBV12-3 or TRBV12-4 and TRBJ1-2, with D possibly matching TRBD1 (6 bases). CDR3 size: 14 residues. Trimming shortened V by 8 bases and J by 8 bases, and 21 bases separated the two germline ends. This CDR3 reads CASSAGHSTRGYTF. The CDR3 nucleotides are TGTGCCAGCTCCGCGGGACATTCAACCAGGGGCTACACCTTC.

This clonotype was recorded at least ten times. The rearrangement uses TRBV4-3 and TRBJ2-3, with 9 bases that match TRBD2. V shed 4 bases, J shed 4 bases, and the junction held 6 bases outside the gene matches. Germline-derived CDR1 and CDR2 are LGHNA and YSLEER. CDR3 length: 15 amino acids. Here the CDR3 reads CASSPIRGGADTQYF. For the CDR3, the DNA is TGCGCCAGCAGCCCTATCCGCGGGGGGGCAGATACGCAGTATTTT.

This rearrangement joins TRBV7-9 to TRBJ1-2; no firm D call. This CDR3 contains 15 residues. Trimming took off 2 bases at V and 2 bases at J, with 12 bases between the two ends. CDR1 is SEHNR, CDR2 FQNEAQ, per germline (reference sequence). The CDR3 DNA sequence: TGTGCCAGCAGCTTACCGGACTCTATCAACTATGGCTACACCTTC. Its translation: CASSLPDSINYGYTF.

This clonotype was seen only a few times. The J gene is TRBJ2-5, the V gene TRBV28; D may match TRBD1 or TRBD2 (5 bases each). V shed 7 bases and J shed 2 bases, with 23 bases lying between them. The CDR3 has 17 residues. Germline CDR1 MDHEN, CDR2 SYDVKM. The CDR3: CASTNSGTREGQETQYF. Written as DNA, the CDR3 is TGTGCCAGCACAAATTCGGGCACCCGAGAGGGGCAAGAGACCCAGTACTTC. Drawing the rest from reference TRBV28 and TRBJ2-5, the complete variable domain is DVKVTQSSRYLVKRTGEKVFLECVQDMDHENMFWYRQDPGLGLRLIYFSYDVKMKEKGDIPEGYSVSREKKERFSLILESASTNQTSMYLCASTNSGTREGQETQYFGPGTRLLVL.

This clonotype was observed at least ten times. This chain uses TRBV7-3 with TRBJ2-1, with TRBD2 as a possible D gene (7 bases). Germline V CDR1 and CDR2: SGHTA, FQGTGA. V shed 5 bases and J shed 10 bases, with 21 bases lying between them. CDR3 length equals 15 residues. CDR3 sequence (DNA): TGTGCCAGCAGCCCCCTTAGGGGGGGGGCCGTGGAGCAGTTCTTC. It specifies CASSPLRGGAVEQFF.

The genes are TRBV4-1 and TRBJ2-5; the match to TRBD1 covers 7 bases. In germline, CDR1 is MGHRA, CDR2 YSYEKL. J gave up 8 bases and V 3 bases, and 12 bases lay outside the gene matches. The length of the CDR3 is 15 residues. The CDR3 DNA sequence: TGCGCCAGCAGCCACTACAGGGGTGGGGGTGGTACCCAGTACTTC. Translated: CASSHYRGGGGTQYF.

At least ten counts were recorded for this clonotype. The chain is built from TRBV7-2 and TRBJ2-7; possible D gene TRBD1, 5 bases. Germline loops: CDR1 SGHTA, CDR2 FQGNSA. The CDR3 consists of 15 residues. Trimming cost V 5 bases and J 0 bases, with 14 bases left between them. For the CDR3, the DNA is TGTGCCAGCAGCCAGGGCCTGTCGAGCTCCTACGAGCAGTACTTC. Translation gives CASSQGLSSSYEQYF.

V and J are TRBV12-3 or TRBV12-4 and TRBJ2-3; D gene uncertain. The CDR3 covers 14 residues. Trimming cost V 0 bases and J 3 bases, with 7 bases left between them. As DNA, the CDR3 is TGTGCCAGCAGTTTAGCCAGCAAGACAGATACGCAGTATTTT. Its protein is CASSLASKTDTQYF.

The J gene is TRBJ1-5, the V gene TRBV7-8, with D perhaps matching TRBD1 (6 bases). Looked up from germline, CDR1 is SGHVS and CDR2 is FQNEAQ. The CDR3 is 16 amino acids. Between the trimmed V and J ends, which lost 2 bases and 3 bases, there was a span of 14 bases. The CDR3 nucleotides are TGTGCCAGCAGCTTACAGGGGATAGACCCCAATCAGCCCCAGCATTTT. Translated: CASSLQGIDPNQPQHF.